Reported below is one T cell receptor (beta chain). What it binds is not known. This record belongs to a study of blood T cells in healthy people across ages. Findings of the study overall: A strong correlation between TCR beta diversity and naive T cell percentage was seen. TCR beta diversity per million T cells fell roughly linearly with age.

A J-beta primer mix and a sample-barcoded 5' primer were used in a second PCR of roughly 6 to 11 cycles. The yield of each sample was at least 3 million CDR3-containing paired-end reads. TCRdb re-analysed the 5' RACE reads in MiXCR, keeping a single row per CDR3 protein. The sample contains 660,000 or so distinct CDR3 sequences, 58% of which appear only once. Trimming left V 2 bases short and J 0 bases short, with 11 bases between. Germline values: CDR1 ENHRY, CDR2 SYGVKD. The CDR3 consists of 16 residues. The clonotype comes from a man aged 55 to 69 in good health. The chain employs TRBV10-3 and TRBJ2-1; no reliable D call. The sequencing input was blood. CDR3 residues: CAISEPLLSSYNEQFF. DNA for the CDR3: TGTGCCATCAGTGAGCCCCTGTTGAGCTCCTACAATGAGCAGTTCTTC.